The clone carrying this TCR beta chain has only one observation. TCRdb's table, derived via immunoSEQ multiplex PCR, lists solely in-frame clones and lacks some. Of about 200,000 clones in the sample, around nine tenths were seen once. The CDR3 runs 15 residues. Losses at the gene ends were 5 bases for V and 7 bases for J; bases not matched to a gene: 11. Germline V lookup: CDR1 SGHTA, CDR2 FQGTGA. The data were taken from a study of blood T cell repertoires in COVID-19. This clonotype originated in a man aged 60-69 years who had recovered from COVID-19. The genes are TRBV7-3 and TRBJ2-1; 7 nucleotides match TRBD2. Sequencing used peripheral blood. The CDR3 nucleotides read TGTGCCAGCAGCCCCCGGGGAGGGTTCAGGAATGAGCAGTTCTTC. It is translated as CASSPRGGFRNEQFF.